The clone carrying this TCR beta chain showed up just a few times. No antigen is known for it. This entry belongs to a study of identical twins. Study-wide points: Insertion counts were lower in abundant cord blood beta clonotypes, a trend that memory repertoires did not show.

TCRdb re-analysed the 5' RACE reads in MiXCR, keeping a single row per CDR3 protein. The data contain 420,000 or so distinct CDR3 sequences, under 20% of them singletons. The CDR3 is 17 residues long. Trimming at V came to 6 bases and at J to 0 bases, leaving 11 bases not matched to a gene. Germline V gene lookup returns CDR1 MNHNS and CDR2 SASEGT. This receptor was obtained from a man in his forties or fifties in good health. The sample taken for sequencing was naive T cells sorted from blood. The chain recombines TRBV6-1 with TRBJ2-1; 7 nucleotides match TRBD1. Here the CDR3 reads CASRDLTGVGSYNEQFF. CDR3 nucleotide sequence: TGTGCCAGCAGAGACTTAACAGGGGTGGGCTCCTACAATGAGCAGTTCTTC.